The T cell receptor beta chain described here comes from a study of blood T cell repertoires in COVID-19 (dated by TCRdb to 2020 to 2022). Background on the whole study: Samples covering the acute and convalescent phases of COVID-19 were provided by collaborators in the United States, Italy and Spain. The material from the prospective study consisted of cDNA or gDNA derived from T cells, B-cell-depleted T cells, or PBMCs. Deeply sampled blood TCRbeta repertoires from subjects exposed to, actively infected with, or recovered from COVID-19 were included in the dataset. The repertoires were released in a freely available public database meant as a resource for research on the immune response to SARS-CoV-2. Samples came from the ongoing ImmuneRACE study (first 160 participants) plus 1,254 subjects from 6 global collaborators. The sample metadata nearly always contained a de-identified subject ID, COVID-19 status, age in years and sex. Where available, HLA class I and class II types were taken from metadata supplied by the sample provider and were not determined by assay-based typing. The research as a whole found: The amount of clinical and demographic metadata varied by source and participant and was provided uncurated.

As for this clone: Its antigen specificity is not known. The record has no base qualities; no much larger clone is one base away.

TCRbeta CDR3 regions were amplified from genomic DNA using the immunoSEQ Assay, a bias-controlled multiplex PCR. As for the authors' bioinformatics: Within the assay, amplification of reference gene primers was used to estimate how many nucleated cells each sample contained. Sequence reads were collapsed and filtered to measure the absolute abundance of every unique TCRbeta CDR3 rearrangement. Productive Simpson clonality was computed per sample as the square root of Simpson's diversity index over productive rearrangements. This immuneACCESS table, as held by TCRdb, lists in-frame sequences with V and J called but not all clones. Of the missing ones, under half trace to an unresolved V gene in checked studies; the others have no known cause. Clonal size and the V and J genes are those of that table, whereas D and trimming came from the DNA. Across this sample there are around 95,000 clones, with about 77% seen only once. The ten most abundant clones make up about 12% of the sample.

The CDR3 holds 16 amino acids from the cysteine to the valine. Only the CDR3 part of the read is kept: 48 bases, read in frame from the first base. Each collaborating institution followed its own protocols to collect whole blood in K2EDTA tubes. For TCRbeta analysis, collaborators shipped samples in one of three forms: frozen whole blood, isolated PBMCs, or DNA extracted from either of those sample types. This receptor chain uses TRBV21-1 and TRBJ2-7; TRBD1, the table's D call, was not compared with the DNA. TRBV21-1 is described as a pseudogene. The sequence was obtained from a woman aged 65 to 85 with acute or convalescent COVID-19. Sequenced input: peripheral blood. CDR3 region: CASNSNQGKASYEQYV. The DNA sequence is as follows: TGTGCCAGCAATTCAAACCAGGGGAAGGCCTCCTACGAGCAGTACGTC.